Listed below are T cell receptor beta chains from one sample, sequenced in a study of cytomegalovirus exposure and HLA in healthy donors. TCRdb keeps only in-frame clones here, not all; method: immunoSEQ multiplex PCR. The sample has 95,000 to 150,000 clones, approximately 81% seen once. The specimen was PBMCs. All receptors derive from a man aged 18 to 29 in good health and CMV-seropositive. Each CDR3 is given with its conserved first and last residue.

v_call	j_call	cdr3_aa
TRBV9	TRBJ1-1	CASSGQGADTEAFF
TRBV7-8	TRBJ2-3	CASSSTRLNRGSTDTQYF
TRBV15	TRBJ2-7	CATSSKAGQEYEQYF
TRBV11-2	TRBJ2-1	CASSLSVSTWEQFF
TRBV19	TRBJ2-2	CASSIARLSKRSGELFF
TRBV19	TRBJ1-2	CASRTANYGYTF
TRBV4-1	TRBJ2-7	CASSQSNRGWDYEQYF
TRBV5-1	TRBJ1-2	CASRQGFGVGYGYTF
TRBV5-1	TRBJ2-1	CASSSTGQEQFF
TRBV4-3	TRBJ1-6	CASSQERGFNSPLHF
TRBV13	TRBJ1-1	CASSFRLTGKENTEAFF
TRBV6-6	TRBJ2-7	CASSYWAGVLYEQYF
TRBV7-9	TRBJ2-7	CASSPSGVHEQYF
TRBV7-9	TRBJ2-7	CSSSLGQGSDEQYF
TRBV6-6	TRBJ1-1	CASSYGGTEAFF
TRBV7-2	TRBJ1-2	CASSPPANYGYTF
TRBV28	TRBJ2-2	CASSFPGTGATGELFF
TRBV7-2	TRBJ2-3	CASSLDEGPDTQYF
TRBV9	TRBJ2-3	CASSGVGGVGTTDTQYF
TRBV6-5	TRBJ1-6	CASSLGTANTNSPLHF